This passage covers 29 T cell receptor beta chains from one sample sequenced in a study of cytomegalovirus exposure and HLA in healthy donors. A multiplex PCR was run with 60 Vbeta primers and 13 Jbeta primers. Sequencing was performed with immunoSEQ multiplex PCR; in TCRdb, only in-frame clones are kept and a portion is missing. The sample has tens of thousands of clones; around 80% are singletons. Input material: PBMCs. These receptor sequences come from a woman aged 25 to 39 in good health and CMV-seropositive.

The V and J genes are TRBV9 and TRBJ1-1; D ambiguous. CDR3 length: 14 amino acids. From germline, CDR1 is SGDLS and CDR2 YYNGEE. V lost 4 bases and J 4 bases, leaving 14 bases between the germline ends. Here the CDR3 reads CASSPTPRGTEAFF. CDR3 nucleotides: TGTGCCAGCAGCCCAACCCCCCGAGGCACTGAAGCTTTCTTT.

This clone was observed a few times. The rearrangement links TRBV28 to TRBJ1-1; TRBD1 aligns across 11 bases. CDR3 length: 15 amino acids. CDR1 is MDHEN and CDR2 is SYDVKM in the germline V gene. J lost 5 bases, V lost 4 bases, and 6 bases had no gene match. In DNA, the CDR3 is TGTGCCAGCAGTTCAAGCGGGACAGGGGGTACTGAAGCTTTCTTT. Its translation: CASSSSGTGGTEAFF.

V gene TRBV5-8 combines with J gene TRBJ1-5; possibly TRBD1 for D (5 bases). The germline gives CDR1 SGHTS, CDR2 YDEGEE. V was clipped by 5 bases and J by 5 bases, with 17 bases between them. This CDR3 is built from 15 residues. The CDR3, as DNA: TGTGCCAGCAGGACCGGGCCCGGGGGAGATCAGCCCCAGCATTTT. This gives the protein CASRTGPGGDQPQHF. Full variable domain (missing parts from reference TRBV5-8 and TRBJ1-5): EAGVTQSPTHLIKTRGQQATLRCSPISGHTSVYWYQQALGLGLQFLLWYDEGEERNRGNFPPRFSGRQFPNYSSELNVNALELEDSALYLCASRTGPGGDQPQHFGDGTRLSIL.

CDR3: CASSQYRGTRGETQYF. The DNA of the CDR3 is TGCGCCAGCAGCCAATACCGCGGGACTAGGGGGGAGACCCAGTACTTC. This chain uses TRBV4-1 with TRBJ2-5; 8 bases align to TRBD2. This CDR3 region has 16 residues. The germline V gene has CDR1 MGHRA and CDR2 YSYEKL. V lost 2 bases and J lost 5; bases outside the gene matches: 10.

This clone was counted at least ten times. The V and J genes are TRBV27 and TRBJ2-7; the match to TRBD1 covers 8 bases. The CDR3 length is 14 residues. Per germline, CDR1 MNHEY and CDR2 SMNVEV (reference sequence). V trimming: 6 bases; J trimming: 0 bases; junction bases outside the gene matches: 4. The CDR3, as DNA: TGTGCCAGCAGCCGGGACAGGACCTCCTACGAGCAGTACTTC. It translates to CASSRDRTSYEQYF.

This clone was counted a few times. In DNA, the CDR3 is TGTGCCAGCAGGCGGGGGGGCGGGGAAAAACTGTTTTTT. Translation gives CASRRGGGEKLFF. The gene calls are TRBV11-2 and TRBJ1-4; a weak D match, TRBD1 (6 bases). This CDR3 has 13 residues. V dropped 6 bases and J dropped 8 bases, with 13 bases sitting between them. Germline loops: CDR1 SGHAT, CDR2 FQNNGV. Based on the CDR3 plus reference TRBV11-2 and TRBJ1-4, the full variable domain is EAGVAQSPRYKIIEKRQSVAFWCNPISGHATLYWYQQILGQGPKLLIQFQNNGVVDDSQLPKDRFSAERLKGVDSTLKIQPAKLEDSAVYLCASRRGGGEKLFFGSGTQLSVL.

CDR3 DNA: TGTGCCAGCAGCTTGGGCAGCGCCTACGAGCAGTACTTC. This sequence encodes CASSLGSAYEQYF. This chain links TRBV5-6 with TRBJ2-7, with unresolved D. V was pared by 0 bases and J by 2 bases, with 6 bases between. CDR1 and CDR2 from the germline V gene are SGHDT and YYEEEE. The CDR3 spans 13 residues.

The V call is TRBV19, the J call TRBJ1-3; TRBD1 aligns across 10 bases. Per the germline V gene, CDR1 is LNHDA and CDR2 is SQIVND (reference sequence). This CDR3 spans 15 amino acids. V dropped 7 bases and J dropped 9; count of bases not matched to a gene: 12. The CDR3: CASIRRDRGRGTIYF. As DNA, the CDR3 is TGTGCCAGTATTCGACGGGACAGGGGCCGAGGCACCATATATTTT.

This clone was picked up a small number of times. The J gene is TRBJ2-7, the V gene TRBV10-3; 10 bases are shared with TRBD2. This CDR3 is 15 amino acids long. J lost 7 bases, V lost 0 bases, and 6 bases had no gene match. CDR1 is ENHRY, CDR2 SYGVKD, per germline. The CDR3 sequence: CAISESSGLAREQYF. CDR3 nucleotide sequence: TGTGCCATCAGTGAGTCTTCGGGACTAGCGCGTGAGCAGTACTTC.

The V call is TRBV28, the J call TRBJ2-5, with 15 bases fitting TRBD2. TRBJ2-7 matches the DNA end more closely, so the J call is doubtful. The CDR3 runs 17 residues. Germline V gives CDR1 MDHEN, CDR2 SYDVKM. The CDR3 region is CASSIGLAGGPGNEQYF. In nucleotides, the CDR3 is TGTGCCAGCAGTATTGGACTAGCGGGAGGGCCCGGGAACGAGCAGTACTTC.

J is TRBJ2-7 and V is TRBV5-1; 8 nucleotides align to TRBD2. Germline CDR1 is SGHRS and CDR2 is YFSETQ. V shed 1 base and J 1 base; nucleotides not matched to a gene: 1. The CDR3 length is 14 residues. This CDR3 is CASSLTSGSYEQYF. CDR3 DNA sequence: TGCGCCAGCAGCTTGACTAGCGGTTCCTACGAGCAGTACTTC. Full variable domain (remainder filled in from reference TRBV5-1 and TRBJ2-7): KAGVTQTPRYLIKTRGQQVTLSCSPISGHRSVSWYQQTPGQGLQFLFEYFSETQRNKGNFPGRFSGRQFSNSRSEMNVSTLELGDSALYLCASSLTSGSYEQYFGPGTRLTVT.

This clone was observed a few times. CDR3 region: CASSLDRGREQFF. CDR3 coding DNA: TGTGCCAGCAGCTTGGACAGGGGTCGCGAGCAGTTCTTC. The rearrangement joins TRBV7-2 to TRBJ2-1; 9 bases align to TRBD1. Germline trimming cut 3 bases from V and 10 bases from J; bases unmatched to any gene: 4. There are 13 residues in the CDR3. The germline gives CDR1 SGHTA, CDR2 FQGNSA.

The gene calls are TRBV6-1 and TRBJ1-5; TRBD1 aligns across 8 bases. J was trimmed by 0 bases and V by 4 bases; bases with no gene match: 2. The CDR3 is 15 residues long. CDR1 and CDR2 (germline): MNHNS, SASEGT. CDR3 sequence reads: CASSGQGFSNQPQHF. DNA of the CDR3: TGTGCCAGCAGTGGACAGGGGTTTAGCAATCAGCCCCAGCATTTT.

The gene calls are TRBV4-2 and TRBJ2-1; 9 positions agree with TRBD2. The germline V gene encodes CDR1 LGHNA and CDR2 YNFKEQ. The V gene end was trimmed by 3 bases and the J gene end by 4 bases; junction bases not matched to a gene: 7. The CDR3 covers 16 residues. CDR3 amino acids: CASSQPTSGPYNEQFF. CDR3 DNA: TGTGCCAGCAGCCAGCCAACTAGCGGGCCGTACAATGAGCAGTTCTTC.

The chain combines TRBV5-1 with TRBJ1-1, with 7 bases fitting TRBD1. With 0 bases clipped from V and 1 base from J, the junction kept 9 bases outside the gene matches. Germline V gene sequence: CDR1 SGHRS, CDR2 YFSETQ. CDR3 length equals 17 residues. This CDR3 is CASSLGQGGSWNTEAFF. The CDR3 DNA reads TGCGCCAGCAGCTTGGGACAGGGAGGTTCATGGAACACTGAAGCTTTCTTT.

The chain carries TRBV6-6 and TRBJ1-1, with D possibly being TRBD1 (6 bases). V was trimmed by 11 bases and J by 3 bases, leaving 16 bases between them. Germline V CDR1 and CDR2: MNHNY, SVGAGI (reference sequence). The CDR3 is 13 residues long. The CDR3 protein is CAGGGGEDTEAFF. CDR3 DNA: TGTGCCGGAGGAGGGGGGGAGGACACTGAAGCTTTCTTT.

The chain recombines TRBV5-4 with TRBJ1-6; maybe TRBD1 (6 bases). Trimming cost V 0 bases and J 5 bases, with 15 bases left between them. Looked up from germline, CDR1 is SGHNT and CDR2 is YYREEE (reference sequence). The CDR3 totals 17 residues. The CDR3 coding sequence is TGTGCCAGCAGCTTGGCTGGGGGGGCGCGAGATAATTCACCCCTCCACTTT. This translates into CASSLAGGARDNSPLHF.

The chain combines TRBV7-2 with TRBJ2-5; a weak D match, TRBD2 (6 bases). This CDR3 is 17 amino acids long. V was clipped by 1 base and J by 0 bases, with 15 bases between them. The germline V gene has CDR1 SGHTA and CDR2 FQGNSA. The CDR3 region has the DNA TGTGCCAGCAGCTTAGGGGAGGCTTGGGGGTACCAAGAGACCCAGTACTTC. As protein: CASSLGEAWGYQETQYF.

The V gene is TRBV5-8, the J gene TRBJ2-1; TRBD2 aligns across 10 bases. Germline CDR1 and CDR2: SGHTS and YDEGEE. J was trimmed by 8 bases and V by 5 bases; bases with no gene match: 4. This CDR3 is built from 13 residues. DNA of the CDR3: TGTGCCAGCAGTCGCGGGACTAGCGATGAGCAGTTCTTC. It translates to CASSRGTSDEQFF.

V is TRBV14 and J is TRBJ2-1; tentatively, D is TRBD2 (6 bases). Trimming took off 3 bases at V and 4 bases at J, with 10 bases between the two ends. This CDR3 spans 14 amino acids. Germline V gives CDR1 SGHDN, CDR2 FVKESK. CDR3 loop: CASSQLGLYNEQFF. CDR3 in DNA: TGTGCCAGCAGCCAGCTGGGACTTTACAATGAGCAGTTCTTC.

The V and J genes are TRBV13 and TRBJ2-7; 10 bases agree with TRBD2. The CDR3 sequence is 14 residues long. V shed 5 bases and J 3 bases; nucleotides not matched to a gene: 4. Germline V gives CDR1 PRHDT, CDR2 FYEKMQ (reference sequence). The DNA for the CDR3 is TGTGCCAGCAGCGCCTCTAGCGGGAGCTACGAGCAGTACTTC. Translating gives CASSASSGSYEQYF.

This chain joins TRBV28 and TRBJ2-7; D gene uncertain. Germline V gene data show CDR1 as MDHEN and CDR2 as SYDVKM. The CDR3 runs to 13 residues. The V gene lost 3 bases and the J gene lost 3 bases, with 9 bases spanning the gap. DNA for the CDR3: TGTGCCAGCAGTTTTGGCCCGATCTACGAGCAGTACTTC. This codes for CASSFGPIYEQYF.

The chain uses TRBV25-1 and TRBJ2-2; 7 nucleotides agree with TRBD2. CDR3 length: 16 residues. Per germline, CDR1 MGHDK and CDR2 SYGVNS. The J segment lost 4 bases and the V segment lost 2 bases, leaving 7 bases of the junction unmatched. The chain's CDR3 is CASSELREESTGELFF. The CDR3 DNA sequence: TGTGCCAGCAGTGAACTTCGGGAGGAGAGCACCGGGGAGCTGTTTTTT. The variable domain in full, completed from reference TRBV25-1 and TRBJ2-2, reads EADIYQTPRYLVIGTGKKITLECSQTMGHDKMYWYQQDPGMELHLIHYSYGVNSTEKGDLSSESTVSRIRTEHFPLTLESARPSHTSQYLCASSELREESTGELFFGEGSRLTVL.

CDR3 protein: CASNPHYQGRGTQETQYF. The CDR3 nucleotides read TGCGCCAGCAACCCCCACTATCAGGGAAGGGGCACCCAAGAGACCCAGTACTTC. The J gene is TRBJ2-5, the V gene TRBV5-1; tentatively, D is TRBD1 (5 bases). The CDR3 covers 18 residues. The V end was cut by 6 bases, the J end by 1 base, with 25 bases between. CDR1 is SGHRS and CDR2 is YFSETQ in the germline V gene.

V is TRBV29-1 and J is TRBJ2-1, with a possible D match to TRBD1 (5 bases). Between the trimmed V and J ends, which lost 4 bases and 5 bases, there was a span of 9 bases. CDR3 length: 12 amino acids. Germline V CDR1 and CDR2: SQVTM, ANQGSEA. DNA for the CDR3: TGCAGCGTTGGCAGGGCCGACAATGAGCAGTTCTTC. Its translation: CSVGRADNEQFF.

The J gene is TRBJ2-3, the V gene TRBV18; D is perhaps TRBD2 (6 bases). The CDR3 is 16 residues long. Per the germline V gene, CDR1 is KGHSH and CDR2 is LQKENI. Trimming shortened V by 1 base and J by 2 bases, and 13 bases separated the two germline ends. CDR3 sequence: CASSPLPRGNTDTQYF. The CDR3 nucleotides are TGTGCCAGCTCACCACTTCCCCGGGGGAACACAGATACGCAGTATTTT.

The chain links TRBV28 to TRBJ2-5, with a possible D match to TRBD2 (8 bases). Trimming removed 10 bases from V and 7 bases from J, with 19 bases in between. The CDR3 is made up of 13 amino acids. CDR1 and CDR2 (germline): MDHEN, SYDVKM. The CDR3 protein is CAIGQAGGGTQYF. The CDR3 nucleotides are TGTGCCATCGGACAGGCGGGAGGAGGGACCCAGTACTTC.

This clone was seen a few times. CDR3 region: CASSEGAAYEQYF. Here the CDR3 DNA reads TGTGCCAGCAGTGAAGGGGCTGCATACGAGCAGTACTTC. J is TRBJ2-7 and V is TRBV2; D is ambiguous. Trimming pared 1 base from V and 4 bases from J, leaving 8 bases between. The CDR3 runs to 13 residues. The germline V gene encodes CDR1 SNHLY and CDR2 FYNNEI.

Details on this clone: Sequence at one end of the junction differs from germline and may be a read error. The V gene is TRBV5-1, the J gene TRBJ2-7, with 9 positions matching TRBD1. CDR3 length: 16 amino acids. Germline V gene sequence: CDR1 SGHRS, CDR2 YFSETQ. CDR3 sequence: CASSLDAGQGSYEQYF. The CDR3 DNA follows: TGCGCCAGCAGTTTGGACGCGGGACAGGGCTCCTACGAGCAGTACTTC.